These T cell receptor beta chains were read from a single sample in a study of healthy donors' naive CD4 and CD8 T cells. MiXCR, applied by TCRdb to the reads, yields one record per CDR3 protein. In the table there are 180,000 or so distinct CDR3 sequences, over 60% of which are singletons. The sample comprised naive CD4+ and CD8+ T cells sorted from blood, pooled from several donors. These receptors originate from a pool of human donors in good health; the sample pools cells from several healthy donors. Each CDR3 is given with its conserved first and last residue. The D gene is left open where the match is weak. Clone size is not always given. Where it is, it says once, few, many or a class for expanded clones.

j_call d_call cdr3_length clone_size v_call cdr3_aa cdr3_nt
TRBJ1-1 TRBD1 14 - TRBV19 CASRPGQGFTEAFF TGTGCCAGTAGACCCGGACAGGGTTTCACTGAAGCTTTCTTT
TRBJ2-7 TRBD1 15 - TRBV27 CASSPWTGGSYEQYF TGTGCCAGCAGTCCCTGGACAGGGGGCTCCTACGAGCAGTACTTC
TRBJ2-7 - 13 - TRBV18 CASSPEGLGEQYF TGTGCCAGCTCACCAGAGGGTCTGGGCGAGCAGTACTTC
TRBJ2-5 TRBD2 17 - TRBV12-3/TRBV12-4 CASSRGTSGRSQETQYF TGTGCCAGCAGTCGAGGGACTAGCGGGAGATCACAAGAGACCCAGTACTTC
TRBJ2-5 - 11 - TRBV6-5 CASSPKGTQYF TGTGCCAGCAGCCCGAAGGGAACCCAGTACTTC
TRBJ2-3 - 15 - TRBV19 CASSPRDSNTDTQYF TGTGCCAGTAGTCCGCGGGACAGTAACACAGATACGCAGTATTTT
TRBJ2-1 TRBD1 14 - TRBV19 CASSWDSLGNEQFF TGTGCCAGTAGTTGGGACAGCTTAGGCAATGAGCAGTTCTTC
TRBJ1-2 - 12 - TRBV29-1 CSVAHGRRRVAF TGCAGCGTGGCACACGGACGAAGAAGAGTTGCCTTC
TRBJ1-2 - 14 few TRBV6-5 CASSYYGEGYGYTF TGTGCCAGCAGTTACTACGGGGAGGGGTATGGCTACACCTTC
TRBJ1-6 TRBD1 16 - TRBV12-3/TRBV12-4 CASSLRGQGNNSPLHF TGTGCCAGCAGTTTACGAGGACAGGGGAACAATTCACCCCTCCACTTT
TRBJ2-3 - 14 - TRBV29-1 CSAGRSSSTDTQYF TGCAGCGCCGGACGATCGTCGAGCACAGATACGCAGTACTTT
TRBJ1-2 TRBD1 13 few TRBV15 CATSRWQGEGYTF TGTGCCACCAGCAGATGGCAGGGGGAGGGCTACACCTTC
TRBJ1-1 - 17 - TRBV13 CASSLGRYGNMNTEAFF TGTGCCAGCAGCTTAGGCCGTTACGGGAACATGAACACTGAAGCTTTCTTT
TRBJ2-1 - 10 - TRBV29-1 CSVRRNEQFF TGCAGCGTGCGCCGTAATGAGCAGTTCTTC
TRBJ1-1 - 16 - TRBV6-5 CASSYGGLLRWGGTFF TGTGCCAGCAGTTACGGGGGCTTACTCCGGTGGGGCGGTACCTTCTTT
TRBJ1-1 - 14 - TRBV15 CATSREVGNTEAFF TGTGCCACCAGCAGAGAGGTGGGGAACACTGAAGCTTTCTTT
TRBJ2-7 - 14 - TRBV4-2 CASSQDPDGYEQYF TGTGCCAGCAGCCAAGATCCCGACGGCTACGAGCAGTACTTC
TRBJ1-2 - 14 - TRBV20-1 CSARSGGRGGGYTF TGCAGTGCTAGATCTGGAGGGCGCGGTGGTGGCTACACCTTC
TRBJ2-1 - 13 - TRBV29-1 CSVGQSSYNEQFF TGCAGCGTTGGGCAGAGCTCCTACAATGAGCAGTTCTTC
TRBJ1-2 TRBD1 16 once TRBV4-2 CASSQDGGQGANGYTF TGTGCCAGCAGCCAAGATGGTGGGCAGGGGGCGAATGGCTACACCTTC
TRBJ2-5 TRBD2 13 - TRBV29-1 CSVEYGRQETQYF TGCAGCGTTGAGTACGGGAGGCAAGAGACCCAGTACTTC
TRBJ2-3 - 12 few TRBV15 CATSRAGDTQYF TGTGCCACCAGCAGAGCAGGAGATACGCAGTATTTT
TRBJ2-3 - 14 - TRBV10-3 CAISESRVDSTQYF TGTGCCATCAGTGAGTCGAGGGTTGATTCTACGCAGTATTTT
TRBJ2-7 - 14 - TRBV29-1 CSVTPQRSSYEQYF TGCAGCGTAACCCCTCAGCGGAGCTCCTACGAGCAGTACTTC
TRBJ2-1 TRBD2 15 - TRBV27 CATGPGTSGRIEQFF TGTGCCACCGGCCCCGGGACTAGCGGGAGGATTGAGCAGTTCTTC
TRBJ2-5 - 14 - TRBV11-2 CASSPNGGQETQYF TGTGCCAGCAGCCCCAACGGCGGCCAAGAGACCCAGTACTTC
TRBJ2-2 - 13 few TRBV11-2 CASSLTTDGELFF TGTGCCAGCAGCTTAACTACGGACGGGGAGCTGTTTTTT
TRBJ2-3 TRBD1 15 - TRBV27 CASSSSGQSTDTQYF TGTGCCAGCAGTTCCTCGGGACAGTCCACAGATACGCAGTATTTT
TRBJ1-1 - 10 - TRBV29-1 CSVVHIEAFF TGCAGCGTTGTGCACATTGAAGCTTTCTTT
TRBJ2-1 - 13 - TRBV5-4 CASSLVADNEQFF TGTGCCAGCAGCTTGGTGGCAGACAATGAGCAGTTCTTC
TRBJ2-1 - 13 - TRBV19 CASSMGPDNEQFF TGTGCCAGTAGTATGGGACCAGACAATGAGCAGTTCTTC
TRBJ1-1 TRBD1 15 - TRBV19 CASSETGQGNTEAFF TGTGCCAGTAGTGAGACGGGACAGGGGAACACTGAAGCTTTCTTT